This T cell receptor beta chain was captured by sequencing in a study of glioma-infiltrating T cells after dendritic cell vaccination. The CDR3 sequence is 13 residues long. Germline CDR1 SQVTM, CDR2 ANQGSEA. V was clipped by 2 bases and J by 7 bases; unmatched bases: 6. The table came from immunoSEQ multiplex PCR; TCRdb's copy has only in-frame clones and leaves some out. The data contain tens of thousands of clones, around 90% of them singletons. The chain combines TRBV29-1 with TRBJ1-1, with TRBD1 identical over 8 bases. Material: blood, obtained before dendritic cell vaccination. This receptor was obtained from a human donor with glioblastoma. The chain's CDR3 is CSVESGQGSEAFF. The CDR3 nucleotides are TGCAGCGTTGAAAGCGGACAGGGTAGTGAAGCTTTCTTT.